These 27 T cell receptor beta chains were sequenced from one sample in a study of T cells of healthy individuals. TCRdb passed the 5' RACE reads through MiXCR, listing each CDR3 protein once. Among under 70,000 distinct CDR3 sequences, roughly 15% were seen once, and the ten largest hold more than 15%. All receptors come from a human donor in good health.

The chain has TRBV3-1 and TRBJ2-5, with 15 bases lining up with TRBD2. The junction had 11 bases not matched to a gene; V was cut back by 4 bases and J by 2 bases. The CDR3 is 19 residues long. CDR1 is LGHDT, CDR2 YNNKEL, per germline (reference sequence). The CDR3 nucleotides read TGTGCCAGCAGCCCTCGGACTAGCGGGGGGGCGAGGTGGCAAGAGACCCAGTACTTC. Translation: CASSPRTSGGARWQETQYF.

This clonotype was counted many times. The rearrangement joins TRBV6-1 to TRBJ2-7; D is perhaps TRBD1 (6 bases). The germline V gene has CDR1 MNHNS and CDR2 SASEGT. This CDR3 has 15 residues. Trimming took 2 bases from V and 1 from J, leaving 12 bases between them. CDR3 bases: TGTGCCAGCAGTGAACAGGGGCTACCATCCTACGAGCAGTACTTC. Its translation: CASSEQGLPSYEQYF.

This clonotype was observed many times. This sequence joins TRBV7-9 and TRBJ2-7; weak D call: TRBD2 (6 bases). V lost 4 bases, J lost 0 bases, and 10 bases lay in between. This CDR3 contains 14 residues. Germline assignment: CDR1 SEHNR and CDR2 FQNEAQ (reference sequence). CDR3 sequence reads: CASSSMGLSYEQYF. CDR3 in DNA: TGTGCCAGCAGCTCAATGGGACTCTCCTACGAGCAGTACTTC.

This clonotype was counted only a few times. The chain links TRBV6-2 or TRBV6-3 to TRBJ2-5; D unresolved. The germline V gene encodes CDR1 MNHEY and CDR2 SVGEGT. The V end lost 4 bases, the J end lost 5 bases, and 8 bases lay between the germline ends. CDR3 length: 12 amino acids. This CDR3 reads CASSSPGETQYF. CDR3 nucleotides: TGTGCCAGCAGTTCACCCGGGGAGACCCAGTACTTC.

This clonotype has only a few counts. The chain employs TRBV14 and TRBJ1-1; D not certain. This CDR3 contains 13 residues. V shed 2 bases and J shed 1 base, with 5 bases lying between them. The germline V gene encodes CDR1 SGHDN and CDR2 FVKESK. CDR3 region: CASSQYRNTEAFF. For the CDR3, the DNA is TGTGCCAGCAGCCAATATCGGAACACTGAAGCTTTCTTT. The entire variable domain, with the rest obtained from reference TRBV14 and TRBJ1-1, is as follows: EAGVTQFPSHSVIEKGQTVTLRCDPISGHDNLYWYRRVMGKEIKFLLHFVKESKQDESGMPNNRFLAERTGGTYSTLKVQPAELEDSGVYFCASSQYRNTEAFFGQGTRLTVV.

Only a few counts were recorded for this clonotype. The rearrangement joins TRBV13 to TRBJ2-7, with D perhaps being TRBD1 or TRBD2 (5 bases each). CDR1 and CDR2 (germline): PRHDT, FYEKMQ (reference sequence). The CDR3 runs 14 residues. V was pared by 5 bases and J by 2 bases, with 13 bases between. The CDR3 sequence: CASSQARGTYEQYF. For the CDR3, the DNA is TGTGCCAGCAGCCAGGCGAGGGGAACCTACGAGCAGTACTTC.

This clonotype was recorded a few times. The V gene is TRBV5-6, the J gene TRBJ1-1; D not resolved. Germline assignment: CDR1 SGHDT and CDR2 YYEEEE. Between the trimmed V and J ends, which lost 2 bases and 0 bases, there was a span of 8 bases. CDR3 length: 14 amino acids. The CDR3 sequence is CASSFSRVNTEAFF. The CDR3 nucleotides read TGTGCCAGCAGCTTCAGCAGAGTGAACACTGAAGCTTTCTTT. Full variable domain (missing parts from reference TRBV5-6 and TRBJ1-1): DAGVTQSPTHLIKTRGQQVTLRCSPKSGHDTVSWYQQALGQGPQFIFQYYEEEERQRGNFPDRFSGHQFPNYSSELNVNALLLGDSALYLCASSFSRVNTEAFFGQGTRLTVV.

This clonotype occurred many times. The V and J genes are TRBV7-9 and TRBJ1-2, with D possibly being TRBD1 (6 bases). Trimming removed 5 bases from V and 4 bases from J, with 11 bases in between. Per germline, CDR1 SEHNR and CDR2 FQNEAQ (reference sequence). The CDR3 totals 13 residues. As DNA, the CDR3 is TGTGCCAGCAGCCTGACAGGTCCCTATGGCTACACCTTC. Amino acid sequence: CASSLTGPYGYTF.

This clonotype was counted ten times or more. The CDR3 region has the DNA TGTGCCAGCAGTTGGGGGAAAGCTGGGGCCAACGTCCTGACTTTC. Translation gives CASSWGKAGANVLTF. V gene TRBV28 combines with J gene TRBJ2-6, with D perhaps TRBD1 or TRBD2 (5 bases each). This CDR3 is 15 amino acids long. CDR1 is MDHEN, CDR2 SYDVKM, per germline. With 4 bases removed from V and 2 bases from J, the gap between germline ends came to 9 bases.

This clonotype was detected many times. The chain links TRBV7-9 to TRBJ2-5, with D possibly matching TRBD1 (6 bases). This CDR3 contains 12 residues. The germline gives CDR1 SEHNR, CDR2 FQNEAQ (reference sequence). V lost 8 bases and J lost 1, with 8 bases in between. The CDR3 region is CASGGLQETQYF. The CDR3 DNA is TGTGCCAGCGGGGGCCTCCAAGAGACCCAGTACTTC.

CDR3 region: CASSDDRGPQETQYF. The CDR3 nucleotides read TGTGCCAGCAGTGACGACCGGGGGCCCCAAGAGACCCAGTACTTC. V is TRBV2 and J is TRBJ2-5; either TRBD1 or TRBD2 may fit D (6 bases each). This CDR3 region has 15 residues. Trimming shortened V by 3 bases and J by 1 base, and 12 bases separated the two germline ends. The germline V gene encodes CDR1 SNHLY and CDR2 FYNNEI.

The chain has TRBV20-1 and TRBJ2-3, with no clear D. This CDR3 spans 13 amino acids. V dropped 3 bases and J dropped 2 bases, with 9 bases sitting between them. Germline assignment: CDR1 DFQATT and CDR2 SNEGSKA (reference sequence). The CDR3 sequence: CSASLTVTDTQYF. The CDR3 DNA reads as TGCAGTGCTAGTCTTACAGTCACAGATACGCAGTATTTT.

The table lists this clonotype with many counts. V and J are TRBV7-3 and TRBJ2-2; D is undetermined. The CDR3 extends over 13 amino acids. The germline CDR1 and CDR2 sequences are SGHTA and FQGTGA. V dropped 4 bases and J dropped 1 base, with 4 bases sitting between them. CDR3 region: CASSSRNTGELFF. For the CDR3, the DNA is TGTGCCAGCAGCTCCAGGAACACCGGGGAGCTGTTTTTT.

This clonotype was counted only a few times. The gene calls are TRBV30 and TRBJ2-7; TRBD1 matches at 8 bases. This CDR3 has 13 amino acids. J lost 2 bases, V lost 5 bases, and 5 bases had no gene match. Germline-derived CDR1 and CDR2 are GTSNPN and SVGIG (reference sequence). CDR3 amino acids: CAWRNRGAYEQYF. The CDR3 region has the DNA TGTGCCTGGCGAAACAGGGGGGCCTACGAGCAGTACTTC.

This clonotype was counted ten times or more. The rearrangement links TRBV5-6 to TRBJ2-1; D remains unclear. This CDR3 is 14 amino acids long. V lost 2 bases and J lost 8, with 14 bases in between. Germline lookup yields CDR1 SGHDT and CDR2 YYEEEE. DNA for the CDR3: TGTGCCAGCAGCTTAACAGCCCCAGAGGATGAGCAGTTCTTC. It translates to CASSLTAPEDEQFF.

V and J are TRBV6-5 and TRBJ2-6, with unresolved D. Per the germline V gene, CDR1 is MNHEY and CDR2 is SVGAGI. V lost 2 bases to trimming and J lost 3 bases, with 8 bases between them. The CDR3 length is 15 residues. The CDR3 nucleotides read TGTGCCAGCAGTTACGTGGGATTTGGGGCCAACGTCCTGACTTTC. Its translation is CASSYVGFGANVLTF.

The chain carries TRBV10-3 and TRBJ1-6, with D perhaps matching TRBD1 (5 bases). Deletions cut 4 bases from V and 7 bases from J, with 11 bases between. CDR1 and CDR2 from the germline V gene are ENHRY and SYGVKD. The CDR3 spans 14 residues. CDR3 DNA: TGTGCCATCAGTGTCGACAGCGTAAATTCACCCCTCCACTTT. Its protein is CAISVDSVNSPLHF.

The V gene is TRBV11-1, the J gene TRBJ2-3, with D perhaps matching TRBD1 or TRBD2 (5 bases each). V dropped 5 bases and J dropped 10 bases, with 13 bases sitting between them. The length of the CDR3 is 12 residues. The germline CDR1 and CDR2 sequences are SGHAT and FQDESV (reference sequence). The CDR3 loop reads CASSPVGVAQYF. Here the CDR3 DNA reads TGTGCCAGCAGCCCCGTGGGGGTGGCGCAGTATTTT.

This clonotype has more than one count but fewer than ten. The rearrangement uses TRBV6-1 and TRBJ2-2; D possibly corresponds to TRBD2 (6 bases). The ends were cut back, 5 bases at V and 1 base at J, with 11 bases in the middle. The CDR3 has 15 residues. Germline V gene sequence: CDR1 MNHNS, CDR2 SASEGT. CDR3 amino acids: CASSPDYLNTGELFF. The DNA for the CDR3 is TGTGCCAGCAGTCCGGACTACCTGAACACCGGGGAGCTGTTTTTT.

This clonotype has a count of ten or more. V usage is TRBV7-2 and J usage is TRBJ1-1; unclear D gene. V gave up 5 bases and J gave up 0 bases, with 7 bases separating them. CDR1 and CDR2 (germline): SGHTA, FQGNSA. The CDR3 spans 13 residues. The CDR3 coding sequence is TGTGCCAGCAGCCCCCTGATGAACACTGAAGCTTTCTTT. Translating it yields CASSPLMNTEAFF.

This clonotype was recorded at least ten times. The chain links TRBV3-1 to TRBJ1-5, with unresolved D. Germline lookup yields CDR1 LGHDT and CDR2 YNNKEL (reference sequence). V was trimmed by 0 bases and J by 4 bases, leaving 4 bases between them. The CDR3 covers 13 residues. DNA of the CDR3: TGTGCCAGCAGCCAAGAACCTAATCAGCCCCAGCATTTT. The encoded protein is CASSQEPNQPQHF.

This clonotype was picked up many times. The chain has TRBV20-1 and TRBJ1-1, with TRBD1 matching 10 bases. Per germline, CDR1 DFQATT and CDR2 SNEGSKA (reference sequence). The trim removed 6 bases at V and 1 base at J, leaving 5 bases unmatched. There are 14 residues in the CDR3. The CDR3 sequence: CSADGDRGNTEAFF. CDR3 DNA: TGCAGTGCGGACGGGGACAGGGGGAACACTGAAGCTTTCTTT.

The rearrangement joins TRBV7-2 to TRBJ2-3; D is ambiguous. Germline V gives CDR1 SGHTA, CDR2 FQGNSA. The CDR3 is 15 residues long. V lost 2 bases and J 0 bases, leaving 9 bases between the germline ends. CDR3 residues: CASSLMTLSTDTQYF. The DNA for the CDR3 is TGTGCCAGCAGCTTAATGACACTGAGCACAGATACGCAGTATTTT.

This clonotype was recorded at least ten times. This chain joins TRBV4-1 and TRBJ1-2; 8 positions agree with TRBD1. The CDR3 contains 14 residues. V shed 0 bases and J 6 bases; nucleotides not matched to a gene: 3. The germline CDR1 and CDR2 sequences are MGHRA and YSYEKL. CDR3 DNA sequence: TGCGCCAGCAGCCAAGACAGGGGGCGAAATGGCTACACCTTC. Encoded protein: CASSQDRGRNGYTF.

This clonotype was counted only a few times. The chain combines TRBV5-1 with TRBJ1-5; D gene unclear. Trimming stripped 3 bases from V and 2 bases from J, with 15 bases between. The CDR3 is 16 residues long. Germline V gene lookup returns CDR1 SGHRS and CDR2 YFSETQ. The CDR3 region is CASSSWIRAGNQPQHF. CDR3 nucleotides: TGCGCCAGCAGCTCGTGGATCCGAGCTGGCAATCAGCCCCAGCATTTT.

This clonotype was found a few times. CDR3 nucleotide sequence: TGTGCCAGCAGTTTTCTCAGATATGGCTACACCTTC. Its protein is CASSFLRYGYTF. The chain combines TRBV12-3 or TRBV12-4 with TRBJ1-2; D is undetermined. Trimming cost V 3 bases and J 5 bases, with 7 bases left between them. This CDR3 has 12 residues.

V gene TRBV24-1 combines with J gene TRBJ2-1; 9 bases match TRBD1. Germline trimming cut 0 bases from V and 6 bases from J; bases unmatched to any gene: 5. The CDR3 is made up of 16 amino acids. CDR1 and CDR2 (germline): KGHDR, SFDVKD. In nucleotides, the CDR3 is TGTGCCACCAGTGATTTGGGACAGGGGCTTTTCAATGAGCAGTTCTTC. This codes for CATSDLGQGLFNEQFF.